The entry below gives a single TCR beta chain sequence along with its context. As yet, its antigen is unknown. This specimen belongs to a study of T cells in localized non-small cell lung cancer. Findings and limits, study-wide: Measurement of T cell clonality placed uninvolved adjacent lung highest, above the level in tumor. Sequencing, confined to only one tumor region, leaves heterogeneity possible. In adjacent lung appeared a median 57 of the top 100 tumor clones.

The junction had 6 bases not matched to a gene; V was cut back by 5 bases and J by 4 bases. Germline CDR1 and CDR2: SGHVS and FQNEAQ. CDR3 length equals 16 residues. The data were produced by immunoSEQ multiplex PCR, yet TCRdb's version contains in-frame clones alone and is incomplete. The sample includes some 19,000 clones, about 81% seen only once; the top ten take about 2.4%. The sequence was collected from a man aged 40 to 69 with stage I lung adenocarcinoma. This chain connects TRBV7-8 to TRBJ2-5, with TRBD2 matching 14 bases. The sequencing used peripheral blood, collected before any cancer treatment. This chain's CDR3 is CASSPRLAGGRETQYF. The CDR3 nucleotides are TGTGCCAGCAGCCCCCGACTAGCGGGGGGGCGAGAGACCCAGTACTTC.